The 25 T cell receptor beta chains in this list originate from one sample, sequenced in a study of blood T cell repertoires in COVID-19. TCRdb's copy holds only in-frame clones and misses some; the assay was immunoSEQ multiplex PCR. The sample records around 250,000 clones, roughly 84% being singletons. Specimen: peripheral blood. These receptors all stem from a woman younger than 35 with acute or convalescent COVID-19.

The genes are TRBV7-3 and TRBJ2-7; 9 bases align to TRBD2. Germline CDR1 and CDR2: SGHTA and FQGTGA. The CDR3 is made up of 16 amino acids. The V gene end was trimmed by 0 bases and the J gene end by 3 bases; junction bases not matched to a gene: 6. CDR3 sequence reads: CASSLTQRTSDYEQYF. CDR3 DNA: TGTGCCAGCAGCTTAACCCAGAGGACTAGCGACTACGAGCAGTACTTC. Supplemented by reference TRBV7-3 and TRBJ2-7, the full variable domain reads GAGVSQTPSNKVTEKGKYVELRCDPISGHTALYWYRQSLGQGPEFLIYFQGTGAADDSGLPNDRFFAVRPEGSVSTLKIQRTERGDSAVYLCASSLTQRTSDYEQYFGPGTRLTVT.

The chain couples TRBV6-5 to TRBJ2-7; weak D call: TRBD2 (5 bases). Germline V gene data show CDR1 as MNHEY and CDR2 as SVGAGI. V was clipped by 0 bases and J by 0 bases, with 12 bases between them. The CDR3 is 16 amino acids. In DNA, the CDR3 is TGTGCCAGCAGTTACTCGACAAACGGGGACTCCTACGAGCAGTACTTC. It translates to CASSYSTNGDSYEQYF.

The chain couples TRBV5-1 to TRBJ2-3; 15 bases agree with TRBD2. From germline, CDR1 is SGHRS and CDR2 YFSETQ. Trimming took 3 bases from V and 4 from J; bases not matched to a gene: 3. The CDR3 covers 16 residues. The CDR3 sequence is CASSWGLAGGPDTQYF. The CDR3 nucleotides read TGCGCCAGCAGCTGGGGACTAGCGGGAGGCCCAGATACGCAGTATTTT. The whole variable domain, remainder taken from reference TRBV5-1 and TRBJ2-3, is KAGVTQTPRYLIKTRGQQVTLSCSPISGHRSVSWYQQTPGQGLQFLFEYFSETQRNKGNFPGRFSGRQFSNSRSEMNVSTLELGDSALYLCASSWGLAGGPDTQYFGPGTRLTVL.

The chain has TRBV19 and TRBJ2-5; D is perhaps TRBD2 (6 bases). Per the germline V gene, CDR1 is LNHDA and CDR2 is SQIVND (reference sequence). CDR3 length equals 16 residues. Trimming removed 1 base from V and 8 bases from J, with 20 bases in between. The CDR3 region is CASSIGVSGLSGTQYF. CDR3 nucleotides: TGTGCCAGTAGTATAGGGGTTAGCGGCCTCTCGGGAACCCAGTACTTC.

The gene calls are TRBV7-2 and TRBJ2-7; no clear D. The CDR3 runs to 11 residues. In germline, CDR1 is SGHTA, CDR2 FQGNSA. Trimming took off 5 bases at V and 3 bases at J, with 5 bases between the two ends. DNA for the CDR3: TGTGCCAGCAGCCCCGGCTACGAGCAGTACTTC. Encoded protein: CASSPGYEQYF.

J is TRBJ2-7 and V is TRBV7-2; no clear D. Trimming left V 1 base short and J 3 bases short, with 13 bases between. Germline V lookup: CDR1 SGHTA, CDR2 FQGNSA. This CDR3 spans 15 amino acids. CDR3 coding DNA: TGTGCCAGCAGCTTAGGGATCGGCGGCGGCTACGAGCAGTACTTC. It specifies CASSLGIGGGYEQYF.

This clone was recorded only once. J is TRBJ1-1 and V is TRBV20-1; D is perhaps TRBD1 (6 bases). The length of the CDR3 is 15 residues. The V end was cut by 3 bases, the J end by 1 base, with 15 bases between. Germline V gene sequence: CDR1 DFQATT, CDR2 SNEGSKA (reference sequence). CDR3 amino acids: CSASPPRTANTEAFF. The CDR3, as DNA: TGCAGTGCTAGTCCGCCCCGGACAGCGAACACTGAAGCTTTCTTT.

The chain joins TRBV7-8 to TRBJ2-1, with TRBD1 identical over 11 bases. Losses at the gene ends were 5 bases for V and 4 bases for J; bases not matched to a gene: 7. The CDR3 loop spans 16 amino acids. Per the germline V gene, CDR1 is SGHVS and CDR2 is FQNEAQ. This CDR3 is CASSPLGQGAYNEQFF. DNA for the CDR3: TGTGCCAGCAGCCCACTCGGACAGGGGGCTTACAATGAGCAGTTCTTC.

The V call is TRBV6-1, the J call TRBJ2-7; TRBD1 matches 8 bases. The CDR3 totals 16 residues. The junction had 6 bases not matched to a gene; V was cut back by 2 bases and J by 0 bases. The germline CDR1 and CDR2 sequences are MNHNS and SASEGT. The CDR3 region is CASSEFHGTGSYEQYF. The CDR3 DNA follows: TGTGCCAGCAGTGAATTCCATGGGACAGGCTCCTACGAGCAGTACTTC.

The CDR3 here is CASDEIVVSGYTF. The CDR3 DNA reads TGTGCCAGCGACGAGATCGTAGTTAGCGGCTACACCTTC. J is TRBJ1-2 and V is TRBV6-5; D gene unclear. CDR3 length: 13 amino acids. V shed 8 bases and J shed 8 bases, with 18 bases lying between them. Germline V lookup: CDR1 MNHEY, CDR2 SVGAGI.

CDR3 DNA sequence: TGTGCCAGCAGTTTCATCTGGGGAGGGAATGAAAAACTGTTTTTT. Its protein is CASSFIWGGNEKLFF. The chain joins TRBV27 to TRBJ1-4; no clear D. Germline values: CDR1 MNHEY, CDR2 SMNVEV (reference sequence). The CDR3 has 15 residues. V was cut by 3 bases and J by 5 bases, with 13 bases left in between.

The chain is built from TRBV6-2 or TRBV6-3 and TRBJ1-2; 10 bases are a match to TRBD1. CDR3 length: 15 residues. Trimming at V came to 2 bases and at J to 5 bases, leaving 5 bases not matched to a gene. Per germline, CDR1 MNHEY and CDR2 SVGEGT. CDR3 amino acids: CASSYDGTGVYGYTF. In DNA form, the CDR3 reads TGTGCCAGCAGTTACGACGGGACAGGGGTTTATGGCTACACCTTC.

The chain couples TRBV11-2 to TRBJ2-1; D is perhaps TRBD2 (6 bases). Trimming shortened V by 1 base and J by 4 bases, and 11 bases separated the two germline ends. Germline CDR1 reads SGHAT; CDR2 reads FQNNGV. This CDR3 spans 15 amino acids. The CDR3 spells CASSLVAGSYNEQFF. In nucleotides, the CDR3 is TGTGCCAGCAGCTTAGTGGCGGGAAGTTACAATGAGCAGTTCTTC.

V gene TRBV11-2 combines with J gene TRBJ2-7; D is possibly TRBD2 (5 bases). Germline V gene lookup returns CDR1 SGHAT and CDR2 FQNNGV. CDR3 length: 14 amino acids. The ends were cut back, 3 bases at V and 4 bases at J, with 13 bases in the middle. CDR3 nucleotides: TGTGCCAGCAGCTTTAATCCCCGGGATTACGAGCAGTACTTC. Translating it yields CASSFNPRDYEQYF.

This chain links TRBV7-9 with TRBJ2-7, with D possibly matching TRBD2 (6 bases). Trimming stripped 10 bases from V and 2 bases from J, with 21 bases between. Germline CDR1 SEHNR, CDR2 FQNEAQ (reference sequence). This CDR3 has 15 amino acids. CDR3 region: CATPPEGVITYEQYF. The CDR3 DNA is TGTGCCACCCCACCGGAGGGAGTAATTACCTACGAGCAGTACTTC.

The chain uses TRBV27 and TRBJ1-2; 7 bases map to TRBD1. Looked up from germline, CDR1 is MNHEY and CDR2 is SMNVEV (reference sequence). The CDR3 runs 14 residues. Trimming at V came to 3 bases and at J to 4 bases, leaving 5 bases not matched to a gene. For the CDR3, the DNA is TGTGCCAGCAGTTTTCTTGACAGGGCCTATGGCTACACCTTC. This encodes CASSFLDRAYGYTF.

The chain is built from TRBV7-9 and TRBJ1-1; 7 bases are shared with TRBD1. V lost 5 bases, J lost 4 bases, and 13 bases stayed unmatched. This CDR3 has 16 amino acids. Germline V gives CDR1 SEHNR, CDR2 FQNEAQ (reference sequence). For the CDR3, the DNA is TGTGCCAGCAGCCAAACACAGGGGTTCAGTGGCACTGAAGCTTTCTTT. This sequence encodes CASSQTQGFSGTEAFF.

The rearrangement links TRBV12-5 to TRBJ1-1; 10 bases line up with TRBD1. Trimming at V came to 3 bases and at J to 5 bases, leaving 6 bases not matched to a gene. The CDR3 is made up of 15 amino acids. Germline V gene sequence: CDR1 LGHNT, CDR2 FRNRAP. The CDR3 DNA reads TGTGCTAGTGGTTTTTTAGGGACAGGGGATACTGAAGCTTTCTTT. This codes for CASGFLGTGDTEAFF.

The gene calls are TRBV4-3 and TRBJ2-3, with 7 bases lining up with TRBD2. This CDR3 contains 19 residues. Per the germline V gene, CDR1 is LGHNA and CDR2 is YSLEER. J was trimmed by 2 bases and V by 0 bases; bases with no gene match: 14. The CDR3 loop is CASSQDGGFGGSATDTQYF. Written as DNA, the CDR3 is TGCGCCAGCAGCCAAGACGGTGGCTTCGGCGGGAGTGCCACAGATACGCAGTATTTT.

The chain carries TRBV6-4 and TRBJ2-1; a possible D gene is TRBD2 (6 bases). The CDR3 loop spans 16 amino acids. Germline V CDR1 and CDR2: MRHNA, SNTAGT. V was cut by 0 bases and J by 10 bases, with 19 bases left in between. CDR3 nucleotides: TGTGCCAGCAGTGACTCGATGGGGGTCCTGAGCGGGGAGCAGTTCTTC. Translated: CASSDSMGVLSGEQFF.

The V gene is TRBV18, the J gene TRBJ2-2; D possibly corresponds to TRBD1 (5 bases). V lost 3 bases and J lost 0, with 14 bases in between. The germline V gene encodes CDR1 KGHSH and CDR2 LQKENI. This CDR3 region has 17 residues. CDR3 DNA: TGTGCCAGCTCACCCCAGGCGGCAGGGACGAACACCGGGGAGCTGTTTTTT. Its translation is CASSPQAAGTNTGELFF.

The V call is TRBV19, the J call TRBJ2-1; 8 bases align to TRBD2. The CDR3 runs 13 residues. Germline CDR1 LNHDA, CDR2 SQIVND (reference sequence). V shed 8 bases, J shed 4 bases, and the junction held 4 bases outside the gene matches. This chain's CDR3 is CASALAEYNEQFF. The CDR3 DNA follows: TGTGCCAGTGCACTAGCGGAGTACAATGAGCAGTTCTTC.

The CDR3 region has the DNA TGTGCCAGCAGTGAAGGGTCCCGGGTTGGAGGCTACACCTTC. It codes for CASSEGSRVGGYTF. This rearrangement joins TRBV2 to TRBJ1-2; D is unclear. V gave up 1 base and J gave up 8 bases, with 14 bases separating them. The CDR3 is 14 amino acids. The germline CDR1 and CDR2 sequences are SNHLY and FYNNEI. Full variable domain (missing parts from reference TRBV2 and TRBJ1-2): EPEVTQTPSHQVTQMGQEVILRCVPISNHLYFYWYRQILGQKVEFLVSFYNNEISEKSEIFDDQFSVERPDGSNFTLKIRSTKLEDSAMYFCASSEGSRVGGYTFGSGTRLTVV.

This clone came up a few times. J is TRBJ2-7 and V is TRBV7-9, with D maybe TRBD2 (5 bases). This CDR3 has 15 residues. With 5 bases removed from V and 1 base from J, the gap between germline ends came to 15 bases. CDR1 is SEHNR, CDR2 FQNEAQ, per germline (reference sequence). CDR3 loop: CASSQIPEDSYEQYF. The CDR3, as DNA: TGTGCCAGCAGCCAAATACCGGAGGATTCCTACGAGCAGTACTTC.

The chain couples TRBV10-1 to TRBJ2-3; 10 bases line up with TRBD2. V lost 6 bases and J lost 3; bases outside the gene matches: 6. Germline assignment: CDR1 WNHNN and CDR2 SYGVQD (reference sequence). The CDR3 is made up of 15 amino acids. The CDR3 sequence is CASSTGTSVTDTQYF. Written as DNA, the CDR3 is TGCGCCAGCAGCACCGGGACTAGCGTTACAGATACGCAGTATTTT.